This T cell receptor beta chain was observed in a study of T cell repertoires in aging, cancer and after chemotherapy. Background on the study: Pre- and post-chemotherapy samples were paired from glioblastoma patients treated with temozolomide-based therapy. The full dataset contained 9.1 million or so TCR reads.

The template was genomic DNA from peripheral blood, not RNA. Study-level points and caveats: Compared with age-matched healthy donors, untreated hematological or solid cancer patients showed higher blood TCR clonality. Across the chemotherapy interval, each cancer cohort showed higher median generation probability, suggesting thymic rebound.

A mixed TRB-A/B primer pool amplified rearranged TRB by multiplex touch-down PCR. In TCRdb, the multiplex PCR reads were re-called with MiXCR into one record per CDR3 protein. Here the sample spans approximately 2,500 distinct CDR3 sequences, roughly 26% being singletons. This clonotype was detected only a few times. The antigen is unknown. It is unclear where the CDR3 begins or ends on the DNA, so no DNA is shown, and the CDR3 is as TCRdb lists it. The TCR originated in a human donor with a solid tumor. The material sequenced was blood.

This chain's CDR3 is CASSLTPLGTGSPLHF. The genes are TRBV11-2 and TRBJ1-6; TRBD1, the table's D call, lacks a check against the DNA. The CDR3 spans 16 amino acids, including both terminal residues. Germline values: CDR1 SGHAT, CDR2 FQNNGV.